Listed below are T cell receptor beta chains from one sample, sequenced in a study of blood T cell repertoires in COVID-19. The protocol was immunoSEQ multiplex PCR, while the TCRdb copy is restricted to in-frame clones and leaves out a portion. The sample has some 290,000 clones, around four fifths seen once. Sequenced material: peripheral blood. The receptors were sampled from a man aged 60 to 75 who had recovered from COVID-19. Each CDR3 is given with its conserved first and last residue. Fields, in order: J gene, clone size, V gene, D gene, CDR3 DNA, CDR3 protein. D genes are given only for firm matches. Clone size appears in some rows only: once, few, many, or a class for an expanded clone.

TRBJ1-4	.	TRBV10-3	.	TGTGCCATCAGTGAGTTCGTGAATGAAAAACTGTTTTTT	CAISEFVNEKLFF
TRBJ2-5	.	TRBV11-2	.	TGTGCCAGCAGCCCGACATTTTCGGGGGAGACCCAGTACTTC	CASSPTFSGETQYF
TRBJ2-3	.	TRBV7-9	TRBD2	TGTGCCAGCAGCTCAGAAGGAGCGGGAGTGACAGATACGCAGTATTTT	CASSSEGAGVTDTQYF
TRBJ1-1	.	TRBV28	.	TGTGCCAGCAGGACCTCGGGGGTGGTCACTGAAGCTTTCTTT	CASRTSGVVTEAFF
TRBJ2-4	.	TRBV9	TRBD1	TGTGCCAGCAGCGCCCTCCCAGGGGGACGGGGATTAACTGGGAACATTCAGTACTTC	CASSALPGGRGLTGNIQYF
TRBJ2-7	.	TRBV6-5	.	TGTGCCAGCATCGCGGATTACTACGAGCAGTACTTC	CASIADYYEQYF
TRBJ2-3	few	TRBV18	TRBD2	TGTGCCAGCTCACCACGTCCGACTAGCGGGGGGCAAGATACGCAGTATTTT	CASSPRPTSGGQDTQYF
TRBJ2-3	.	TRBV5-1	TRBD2	TGCGCCAGCAGCTTGGATGGGACTAGCGGTACAGATACGCAGTATTTT	CASSLDGTSGTDTQYF
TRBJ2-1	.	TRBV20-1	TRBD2	TGCAGTGCTAGTTTCCGCGGGAGTACCTACAATGAGCAGTTCTTC	CSASFRGSTYNEQFF
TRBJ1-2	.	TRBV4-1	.	TGCGCCAGCAGCCTAGCAGGGAACTATGGCTACACCTTC	CASSLAGNYGYTF
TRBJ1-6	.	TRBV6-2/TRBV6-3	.	TGTGCCAGCAGTTACTCAGACTTAAGTGGGAATTCACCCCTCCACTTT	CASSYSDLSGNSPLHF
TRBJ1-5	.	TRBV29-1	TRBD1	TGCAGCGTTTCGCAGGGGGCCGCTCAGCCCCAGCATTTT	CSVSQGAAQPQHF
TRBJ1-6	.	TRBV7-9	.	TGTGCCAGCAGCTTACGCTCGGGGAATTCACCCCTCCACTTT	CASSLRSGNSPLHF
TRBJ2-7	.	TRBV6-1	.	TGTGCCAGCAGTGAAAACCAAGCTTACGAGCAGTACTTC	CASSENQAYEQYF
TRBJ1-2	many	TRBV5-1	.	TGCGCCAGCAGCTTGGGACAGGAATTGTATGGCTACACCTTC	CASSLGQELYGYTF
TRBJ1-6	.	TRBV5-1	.	TGCGCCAGCAGCTTGGGCAGGGAACTATCACCCCTCCACTTT	CASSLGRELSPLHF
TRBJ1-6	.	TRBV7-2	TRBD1	TGTGCCAGCAGCACCAGGACAGGGATCAATTCACCCCTCCACTTT	CASSTRTGINSPLHF
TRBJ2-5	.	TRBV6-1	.	TGTGCCAGCAGTGAACTAGGCGGCAGTACTAGAGAGACCCAGTACTTC	CASSELGGSTRETQYF
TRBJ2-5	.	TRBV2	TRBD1	TGTGCCAGCAGCGGACAGGGGGAAAGGTGGGAGACCCAGTACTTC	CASSGQGERWETQYF